A selection of T cell receptor beta chains follows, all from one sample in a study of immune cell composition in non-small cell lung cancer. Sequencing used immunoSEQ multiplex PCR; TCRdb keeps in-frame clones, though not all of them. The sample records over 2,500 clones, less than 85% being singletons. The specimen sequenced was lung tumor tissue. Every receptor here comes from a human donor with non-small cell lung cancer. Both conserved end residues are trimmed from each CDR3. Clone sizes are given selectively: once, few, many, or a class where the clone is expanded.

>NA|TRBV11-1|TRBJ2-7
ASSTGGSYEQY
>few|TRBV14|TRBJ1-2
ASSHDRAGYT
>few|TRBV5-1|TRBJ2-5
ASSLGTGLAGTPETQY
>NA|TRBV5-8|TRBJ1-1
ASSWGPGNMNTEAF
>NA|TRBV5-5|TRBJ1-4
ASSRWTFTEKLF
>once|TRBV2|TRBJ2-1
ASSEGLASSYNEQF
>NA|TRBV18|TRBJ1-1
ASSPQGGNEAF
>NA|TRBV28|TRBJ2-1
ASRPPGASYNEQF
>NA|TRBV27|TRBJ2-1
ASSVQGGWNEQF
>NA|TRBV6-5|TRBJ1-5
ASSYDRGNQPQH
>NA|TRBV6-1|TRBJ2-6
ASSRTGGINVLT
>NA|TRBV10-2|TRBJ2-2
ASSETRGNTGELF
>NA|TRBV29-1|TRBJ1-1
SVERTSSNTEAF
>once|TRBV6-5|TRBJ1-4
ASSETVNEKLF
>NA|TRBV6-5|TRBJ2-7
ASRRGTGGSYEQY
>NA|TRBV5-1|TRBJ2-2
ASSQDRGQSGELF
>NA|TRBV6-1|TRBJ2-1
ASSEAGLGSGQF